This is a list of T cell receptor beta chains from one sample in a study of blood T cell repertoires in COVID-19. Method: immunoSEQ multiplex PCR; TCRdb's copy keeps in-frame clones and lacks some. The sample holds more than 150,000 clones, roughly 94% seen once. The sample consisted of peripheral blood. These receptors were obtained from a man in his thirties or forties with COVID-19, enrolled during active disease. CDR3s include the opening cysteine and the closing phenylalanine or tryptophan. The D gene is left open where the match is weak. Where a row states a size, it is once, few, many or the class of an expanded clone; other rows omit it.

16	NA	TRBV6-5	TRBD1	TRBJ1-2	CASSYSSLLTGGGYTF	TGTGCCAGCAGTTACTCCTCTCTCTTGACAGGGGGGGGCTACACCTTC
14	NA	TRBV7-2	TRBD2	TRBJ2-5	CASSTHGTSETQYF	TGTGCCAGCAGCACACACGGGACTAGCGAGACCCAGTACTTC
15	NA	TRBV6-5	NA	TRBJ1-5	CASSYGRPGNQPQHF	TGTGCCAGCAGTTATGGGCGTCCAGGCAATCAGCCCCAGCATTTT
14	once	TRBV3-1/TRBV3-2	NA	TRBJ1-4	CASSQGFSNEKLFF	TGTGCCAGCAGCCAAGGCTTCAGTAATGAAAAACTGTTTTTT
14	NA	TRBV27	NA	TRBJ1-4	CASTSGEGGEKLFF	TGTGCCAGCACTTCAGGGGAGGGGGGTGAAAAACTGTTTTTT
15	NA	TRBV21-1	NA	TRBJ1-5	CASSNRRDSNQPQHF	TGTGCCAGCAGCAATCGACGGGATAGCAATCAGCCCCAGCATTTT
16	NA	TRBV9	TRBD1	TRBJ2-2	CASSPLDRANTGELFF	TGTGCCAGCAGCCCCCTCGACAGGGCGAACACCGGGGAGCTGTTTTTT
14	NA	TRBV18	TRBD1	TRBJ1-4	CASSWTGTGEKLFF	TGTGCCAGCTCATGGACAGGTACGGGTGAAAAACTGTTTTTT
14	NA	TRBV5-4	TRBD1	TRBJ1-3	CASSSRDRGNTIYF	TGTGCCAGCAGCTCACGGGACAGGGGAAACACCATATATTTT
17	NA	TRBV24-1	NA	TRBJ2-1	CATSDLERRDAYNEQFF	TGTGCCACCAGTGATTTGGAGAGGAGGGACGCCTACAATGAGCAGTTCTTC
15	NA	TRBV5-1	NA	TRBJ1-5	CASSPQGYSNQPQHF	TGCGCCAGCAGCCCACAGGGTTATAGCAATCAGCCCCAGCATTTT
15	NA	TRBV6-5	NA	TRBJ1-3	CASSYGGAMGNTIYF	TGTGCCAGCAGTTATGGGGGGGCTATGGGAAACACCATATATTTT
17	NA	TRBV6-1	TRBD1	TRBJ2-7	CASSESGAGGFAYEQYF	TGTGCCAGCAGTGAAAGTGGGGCAGGGGGCTTCGCTTACGAGCAGTACTTC
15	once	TRBV3-1/TRBV3-2	NA	TRBJ1-1	CASSQGHSGNTEAFF	TGTGCCAGCAGCCAAGGACACTCAGGGAACACTGAAGCTTTCTTT
12	NA	TRBV6-1	TRBD1	TRBJ1-1	CASSETGPTAFF	TGTGCCAGCAGTGAGACAGGGCCAACGGCTTTCTTT
14	NA	TRBV12-2	NA	TRBJ2-3	CASRRPRQGDTQYF	TGTGCAAGTCGCCGCCCCCGTCAGGGAGATACGCAGTATTTT
15	NA	TRBV5-1	TRBD1	TRBJ1-2	CASSSGTGGARGYTF	TGCGCCAGCAGCTCTGGGACAGGGGGCGCAAGGGGCTACACCTTC
14	NA	TRBV6-1	NA	TRBJ1-3	CASREDKSGNTIYF	TGTGCCAGCAGGGAAGACAAATCTGGAAACACCATATATTTT
13	NA	TRBV5-5	TRBD2	TRBJ2-5	CASSLGLAETQYF	TGTGCCAGCAGCTTGGGACTAGCGGAGACCCAGTACTTC
15	NA	TRBV5-1	NA	TRBJ2-7	CASSLRRGGDYEQYF	TGCGCCAGCAGCTTGAGGAGGGGCGGAGACTACGAGCAGTACTTC
13	once	TRBV6-5	TRBD1	TRBJ1-6	CATINRGTSPLHF	TGTGCCACCATTAACAGGGGAACCTCACCCCTCCACTTT
15	once	TRBV18	NA	TRBJ1-3	CASSPRTLRGNTIYF	TGTGCCAGCTCACCACGGACTCTACGCGGAAACACCATATATTTT
15	NA	TRBV5-4	NA	TRBJ2-1	CASSLGTGSYNEQFF	TGTGCCAGCAGCTTGGGAACGGGGTCCTACAATGAGCAGTTCTTC
14	NA	TRBV7-3	TRBD1	TRBJ2-1	CASTRDSVANEQFF	TGTGCCAGCACCCGGGACAGCGTGGCCAATGAGCAGTTCTTC
15	NA	TRBV3-1/TRBV3-2	NA	TRBJ1-4	CASSQDQGAFEKLFF	TGTGCCAGCAGCCAAGATCAGGGTGCGTTTGAAAAACTGTTTTTT
12	few	TRBV4-1	NA	TRBJ1-4	CASSQPYEKLFF	TGCGCCAGCAGCCAACCTTATGAAAAACTGTTTTTT
12	NA	TRBV6-5	NA	TRBJ1-5	CASSHRAQPQHF	TGTGCCAGCAGCCACAGGGCCCAGCCCCAGCATTTT
15	NA	TRBV11-2	TRBD1	TRBJ1-1	CASSSYRGRETEAFF	TGTGCCAGCAGCTCATACAGGGGGAGGGAAACTGAAGCTTTCTTT
18	NA	TRBV19	NA	TRBJ2-6	CASSLYGTVSSGANVLTF	TGTGCCAGTAGTCTCTACGGGACTGTCAGCTCTGGGGCCAACGTCCTGACTTTC
13	NA	TRBV3-1/TRBV3-2	TRBD2	TRBJ2-7	CASSLAGVYEQYF	TGTGCCAGCAGCCTAGCGGGGGTCTACGAGCAGTACTTC
14	NA	TRBV18	NA	TRBJ2-7	CASSPLEGTYEQYF	TGTGCCAGCTCACCACTTGAGGGAACCTACGAGCAGTACTTC
14	NA	TRBV4-1	NA	TRBJ1-2	CASSQGGPAYGYTF	TGCGCCAGCAGCCAAGGAGGCCCTGCCTATGGCTACACCTTC
13	NA	TRBV29-1	NA	TRBJ1-1	CSARDMGPTEAFF	TGCAGCGCACGGGACATGGGGCCTACTGAAGCTTTCTTT
16	once	TRBV11-2	TRBD2	TRBJ2-1	CASRLLAGAPYNEQFF	TGTGCCAGCAGGTTACTAGCGGGGGCCCCCTACAATGAGCAGTTCTTC